This T cell receptor (beta chain) was profiled in a study of tumor and adjacent non-tumor tissue in lung cancer. Study at large: Some 4.2 million productive TCRbeta reads were obtained per sample on average.

TCRbeta libraries were built with three rounds of nested PCR, modified from ARM-PCR. TCRdb reprocessed the multiplex PCR reads via MiXCR and lists one record per CDR3 protein. The data contain approximately 79,000 distinct CDR3 sequences, around 59% of them singletons. Overall study findings and caveats: Tumor repertoires had a smaller top 100 clone share than normal lung.

No cell sorting was done before RNA was extracted from the tissue. Newly diagnosed lung cancer patients had thoracic surgery in China, August–late 2014, without prior chemotherapy. Notes on this clonotype: Its antigen is unidentified. At one boundary the junction diverges from the germline segment, which might be a read error.

Sequencing was carried out using lung tumor tissue. This sequence originates from an older man with non-small cell lung cancer.

CDR3 sequence: CAGNLEGRGSSPFHF. The DNA for the CDR3 is TGCGCCGGCAACTTGGAGGGCAGGGGGAGCTCACCCTTCCACTTT. The chain carries TRBV5-1 and TRBJ1-6, with 7 bases fitting TRBD1. This CDR3 has 15 amino acids. Looked up from germline, CDR1 is SGHRS and CDR2 is YFSETQ.